One T cell receptor (beta chain) is described in this entry. Its antigen remains unknown. Unstimulated Tregs (CD4+CD25+CD127-) and CD4+CD25- non-Tregs were sorted from PBMCs. Regulatory T cells were sorted from thawed PBMCs rested overnight at 37°C with about 210 IU/ml IL-2. These data originate in a study of Tregs in tolerant kidney transplant recipients. The CDR3 spans 16 residues. Germline CDR1 is SGHRS and CDR2 is YFSETQ. V was cut by 3 bases and J by 0 bases, with 14 bases left in between. Profiled with immunoSEQ multiplex PCR; TCRdb holds only in-frame clones, not every one. The table has 50,000 or so clones, roughly nine tenths seen once. Study-level points and caveats: Activated donor B cell expansion appeared to reveal the most relevant donor-specific TCRbeta repertoire. The small number of patients limits these findings pending further validation.

V is TRBV5-1 and J is TRBJ2-3; possible D gene TRBD2, 6 bases. The sequence derives from a human donor in good health. Sequenced material: Tregs from blood. CDR3 protein: CASSWVAGTSTDTQYF. DNA for the CDR3: TGCGCCAGCAGCTGGGTGGCGGGGACTAGCACAGATACGCAGTATTTT.